The clone carrying this T cell receptor beta chain was counted a single time. This CDR3 is built from 14 residues. Trimming shortened V by 2 bases and J by 6 bases, and 14 bases separated the two germline ends. CDR1 and CDR2 from the germline V gene are SGHTS and YDEGEE. The method was immunoSEQ multiplex PCR; TCRdb's version includes in-frame clones alone and lacks a portion of them. The sample has about 2.4 million clones, 93% seen once. The data belong to a study of shared clonotypes between healthy human individuals. Every donor was a Caucasian adult from Nashville, Tennessee. V and J are TRBV5-8 and TRBJ2-5, with D maybe TRBD1 (5 bases). The clonotype comes from a young man in good health. Some clones in this sample may be carry-over from other donors' samples. The sequenced sample consisted of naive CD4+ T cells from PBMCs. The subset is: CD45RA+ positively selected. CDR3 coding DNA: TGTGCCAGCAGCTTATATCAGGGCAAAAAGACCCAGTACTTC. Translation: CASSLYQGKKTQYF.